The entry below describes one T cell receptor beta chain. Original processing notes: Reference gene primer amplification in the assay estimated nucleated cell counts. Generated by immunoSEQ multiplex PCR, the TCRdb table keeps only in-frame clones and is missing some. That table is the source of V, J and clone size, and D and trimming were worked out from the DNA. The top ten hold 4.5% to 5% of the sample, which has 50,000 to 65,000 clones, 55% to 75% seen once. The source of the sample is a study of blood T cell repertoires in COVID-19. From germline, CDR1 is LNHNV and CDR2 YYDKDF (reference sequence). V lost 11 bases and J lost 1, with 10 bases in between. This CDR3 is built from 12 residues.

Material for sequencing was peripheral blood. The chain has TRBV15 and TRBJ2-3; D is possibly TRBD2 (5 bases). The receptor comes from a woman aged 70-85 years with COVID-19, enrolled during active disease. The CDR3 protein is CASDGGTDTQYF. The CDR3, as DNA: TGTGCCTCAGACGGGGGCACAGATACGCAGTATTTT.